This T cell receptor beta chain was recorded in a study of CD8 T cells in Susac syndrome. Germline V lookup: CDR1 SGHAT, CDR2 FQNNGV. The CDR3 spans 15 residues. V trimming: 5 bases; J trimming: 4 bases; junction bases outside the gene matches: 8. Sequencing of TCR beta was performed on blood CD8+ T cells and on blood CD4+ T cells. The Susac syndrome patients fit the recently defined diagnostic criteria for definite or probable disease. The RNA input was about 0.45 to 1 ug, and it was reverse transcribed with random hexamers. One entry per CDR3 protein, called by TCRdb with MiXCR from the immunoSEQ multiplex PCR reads. The sample shows about 120,000 distinct CDR3 sequences, 96% of them seen only once.

The chain links TRBV11-2 to TRBJ1-2; 9 bases align to TRBD1. This clonotype originated in a human donor with Susac syndrome. The sequenced material came from CD4+ T cells from PBMCs. This chain's CDR3 is CASSAPGQGAYGYTF. In nucleotides, the CDR3 is TGTGCCAGCAGCGCGCCGGGACAGGGAGCCTATGGCTACACCTTC.